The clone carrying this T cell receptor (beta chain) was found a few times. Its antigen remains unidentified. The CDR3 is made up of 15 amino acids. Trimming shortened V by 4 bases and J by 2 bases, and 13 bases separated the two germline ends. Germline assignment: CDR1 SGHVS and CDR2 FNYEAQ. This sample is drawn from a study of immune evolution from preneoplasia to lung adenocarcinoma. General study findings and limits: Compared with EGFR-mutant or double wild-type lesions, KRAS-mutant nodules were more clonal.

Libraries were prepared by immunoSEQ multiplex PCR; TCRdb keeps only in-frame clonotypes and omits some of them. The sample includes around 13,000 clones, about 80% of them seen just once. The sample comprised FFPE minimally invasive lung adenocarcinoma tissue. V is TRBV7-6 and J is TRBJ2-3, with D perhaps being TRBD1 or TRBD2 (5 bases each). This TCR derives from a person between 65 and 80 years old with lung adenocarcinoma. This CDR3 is CASSSGDLYTDTQYF. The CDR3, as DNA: TGTGCCAGCAGCTCTGGGGACCTATACACAGATACGCAGTATTTT.